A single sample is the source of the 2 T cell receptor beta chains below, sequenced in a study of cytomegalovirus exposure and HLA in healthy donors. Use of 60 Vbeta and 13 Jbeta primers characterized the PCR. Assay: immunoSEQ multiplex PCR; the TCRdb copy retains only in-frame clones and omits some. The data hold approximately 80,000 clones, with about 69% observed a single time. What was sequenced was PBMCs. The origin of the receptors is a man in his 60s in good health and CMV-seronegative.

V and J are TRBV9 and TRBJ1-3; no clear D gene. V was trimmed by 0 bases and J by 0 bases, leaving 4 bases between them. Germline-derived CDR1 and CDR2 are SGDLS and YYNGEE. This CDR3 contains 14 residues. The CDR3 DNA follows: TGTGCCAGCAGCGTAGACATCTCTGGAAACACCATATATTTT. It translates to CASSVDISGNTIYF.

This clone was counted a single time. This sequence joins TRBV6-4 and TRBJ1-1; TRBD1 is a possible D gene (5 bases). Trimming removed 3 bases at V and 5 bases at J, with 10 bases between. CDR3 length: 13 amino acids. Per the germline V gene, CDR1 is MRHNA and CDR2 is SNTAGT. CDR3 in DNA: TGTGCCAGCAGTGAGGGGGGAGGGACTGAAGCTTTCTTT. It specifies CASSEGGGTEAFF.